The TCR beta chain under discussion was sequenced for a study of blood T cell repertoires in COVID-19. Study-level background: Samples taken during acute and convalescent COVID-19 were collected in the United States, Italy and Spain.

Method: immunoSEQ multiplex PCR; TCRdb's copy keeps in-frame clones and lacks some. This repertoire shows under 250,000 clones, approximately 83% found once; its top ten account for roughly 2.3%. The CDR3 has 15 residues. This chain connects TRBV12-2 to TRBJ2-7; the DNA was not compared with TRBD1, the D call given in the table. TRBV12-2 is listed as a pseudogene. The sequenced sample was peripheral blood. The receptor comes from a woman in her fifties or sixties with acute or convalescent COVID-19. CDR3 DNA sequence: TGTGCAAGTCGCTTAGGACTCCCAGGGGGCTACGAGCAGTACTTC. This gives the protein CASRLGLPGGYEQYF.